What follows are 7 T cell receptor beta chains derived from one specimen sequenced in a study of T cells in Graves' hyperthyroidism and ophthalmopathy. RNA transcripts yielded amplified TCR beta CDR3 regions. When the TCR CDR3 underwent first-round RT-PCR, the HTBI primer set was used. TCRdb independently ran MiXCR on the multiplex PCR reads; one entry per CDR3 protein. Here the sample spans about 500,000 distinct CDR3 sequences, around 15% being singletons. Material: blood. The receptors derive from a woman in her twenties or thirties with Graves' ophthalmopathy.

V is TRBV20-1 and J is TRBJ2-7; D remains unclear. The CDR3 has 15 amino acids. Trimming took off 5 bases at V and 0 bases at J, with 17 bases between the two ends. Germline V gene data show CDR1 as DFQATT and CDR2 as SNEGSKA (reference sequence). CDR3 sequence: CSASSLDPSSYEQYF. The DNA for the CDR3 is TGCAGTGCTTCAAGCCTCGACCCAAGCTCCTACGAGCAGTACTTC.

This chain's CDR3 is CASSLETGGHEQYF. For the CDR3, the DNA is TGTGCCAGCAGCTTAGAGACAGGGGGTCACGAGCAGTACTTC. This chain links TRBV7-2 with TRBJ2-7, with 9 positions matching TRBD1. V lost 1 base and J lost 5; bases outside the gene matches: 3. The CDR3 totals 14 residues. Germline V lookup: CDR1 SGHTA, CDR2 FQGNSA.

The chain combines TRBV12-3 or TRBV12-4 with TRBJ1-2; possible D gene TRBD1, 5 bases. The CDR3 has 13 amino acids. V was trimmed by 8 bases and J by 4 bases, leaving 14 bases between them. CDR3 sequence reads: CASLDTGSYGYTF. CDR3 coding DNA: TGTGCCAGCCTGGATACAGGAAGCTATGGCTACACCTTC.

V usage is TRBV9 and J usage is TRBJ2-1; 7 nucleotides line up with TRBD1. Germline trimming cut 6 bases from V and 11 bases from J; bases unmatched to any gene: 11. The CDR3 has 13 amino acids. The V gene's germline CDR1 is SGDLS and CDR2 YYNGEE. In DNA, the CDR3 is TGTGCCAGCACGGGGAGACAGGGCGGGCAGCAGTTCTTC. This sequence encodes CASTGRQGGQQFF.

The chain uses TRBV12-3 or TRBV12-4 and TRBJ2-3; D gene uncertain. This CDR3 is 15 amino acids long. V lost 4 bases, J lost 0 bases, and 11 bases lay in between. The CDR3 loop reads CASSYWSASTDTQYF. Written as DNA, the CDR3 is TGTGCCAGCAGTTATTGGAGCGCTAGCACAGATACGCAGTATTTT.

V and J are TRBV7-6 and TRBJ1-4; no clear D. Per the germline V gene, CDR1 is SGHVS and CDR2 is FNYEAQ. Trimming removed 6 bases from V and 4 bases from J, with 12 bases in between. The CDR3 is 14 residues long. CDR3 nucleotides: TGTGCCAGCAGTCATTACAAGGGTAATGAAAAACTGTTTTTT. Translated: CASSHYKGNEKLFF.

In this sample, this clonotype turned up many times. This chain links TRBV4-3 with TRBJ2-3, with D perhaps TRBD2 (6 bases). The CDR3 is 13 residues long. V was trimmed by 8 bases and J by 2 bases, leaving 11 bases between them. Germline V CDR1 and CDR2: LGHNA, YSLEER. This chain's CDR3 is CASGTPDTDTQYF. The CDR3 nucleotides read TGCGCCAGCGGGACTCCTGACACAGATACGCAGTATTTT.